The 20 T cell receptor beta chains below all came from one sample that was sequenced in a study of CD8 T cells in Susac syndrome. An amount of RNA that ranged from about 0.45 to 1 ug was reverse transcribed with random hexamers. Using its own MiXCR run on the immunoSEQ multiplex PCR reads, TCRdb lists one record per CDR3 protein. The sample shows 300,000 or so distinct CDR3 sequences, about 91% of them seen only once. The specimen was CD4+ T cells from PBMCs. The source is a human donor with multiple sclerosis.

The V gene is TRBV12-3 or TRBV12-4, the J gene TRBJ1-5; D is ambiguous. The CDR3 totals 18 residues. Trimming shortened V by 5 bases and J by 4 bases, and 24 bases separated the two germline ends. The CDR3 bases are TGTGCCAGCAGTCTCGCTCAAAGAACAGTGAGCCCAAATCAGCCCCAGCATTTT. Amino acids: CASSLAQRTVSPNQPQHF.

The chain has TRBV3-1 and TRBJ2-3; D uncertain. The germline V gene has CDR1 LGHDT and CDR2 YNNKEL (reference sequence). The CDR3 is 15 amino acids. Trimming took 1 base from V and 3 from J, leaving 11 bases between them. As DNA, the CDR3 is TGTGCCAGCAGCCAAGGTCGGTGGGAAACAGATACGCAGTATTTT. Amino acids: CASSQGRWETDTQYF.

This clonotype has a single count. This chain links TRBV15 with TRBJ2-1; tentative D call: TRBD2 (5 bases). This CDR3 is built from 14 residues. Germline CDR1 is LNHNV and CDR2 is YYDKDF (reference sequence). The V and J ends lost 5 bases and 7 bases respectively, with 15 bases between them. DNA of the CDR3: TGTGCCACCAGCCCGCGGGCTAGTTTGAATGAGCAGTTCTTC. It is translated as CATSPRASLNEQFF.

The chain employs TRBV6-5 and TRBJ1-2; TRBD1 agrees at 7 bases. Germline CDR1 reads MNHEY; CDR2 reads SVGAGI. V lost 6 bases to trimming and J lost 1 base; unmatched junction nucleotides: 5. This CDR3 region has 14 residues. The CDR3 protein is CASRLGQNNYGYTF. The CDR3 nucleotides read TGTGCCAGCAGATTGGGACAGAATAACTATGGCTACACCTTC.

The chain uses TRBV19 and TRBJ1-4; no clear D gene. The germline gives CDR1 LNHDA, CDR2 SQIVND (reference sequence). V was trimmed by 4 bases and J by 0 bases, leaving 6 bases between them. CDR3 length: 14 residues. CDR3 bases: TGTGCCAGTAGTAACGGGGCAACTAATGAAAAACTGTTTTTT. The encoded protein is CASSNGATNEKLFF.

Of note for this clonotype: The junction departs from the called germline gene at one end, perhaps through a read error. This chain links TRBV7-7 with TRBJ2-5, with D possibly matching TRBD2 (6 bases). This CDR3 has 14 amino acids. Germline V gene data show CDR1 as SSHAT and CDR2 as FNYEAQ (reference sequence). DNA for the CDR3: TGTGCTAGCAGCTTAGCCGGGAGTTTTGAGACCCAGTACTTC. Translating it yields CASSLAGSFETQYF.

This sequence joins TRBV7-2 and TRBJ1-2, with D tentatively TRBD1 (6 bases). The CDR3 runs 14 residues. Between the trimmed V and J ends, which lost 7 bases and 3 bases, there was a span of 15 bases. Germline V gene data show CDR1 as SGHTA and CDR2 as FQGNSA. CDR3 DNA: TGTGCCAGCACCCGGGGGCGGGGTGACTATGGCTACACCTTC. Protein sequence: CASTRGRGDYGYTF.

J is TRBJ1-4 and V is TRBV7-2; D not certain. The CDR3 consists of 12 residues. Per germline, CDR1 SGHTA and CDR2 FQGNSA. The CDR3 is CAVRRVNEKLFF. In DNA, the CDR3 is TGTGCTGTGCGGCGAGTTAATGAAAAACTGTTTTTT.

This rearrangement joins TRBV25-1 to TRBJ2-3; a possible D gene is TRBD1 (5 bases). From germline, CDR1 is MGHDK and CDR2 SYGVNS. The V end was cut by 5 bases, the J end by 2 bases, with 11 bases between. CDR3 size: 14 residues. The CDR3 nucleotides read TGTGCCAGCAGTCGGTGGGGCTCCACAGATACGCAGTATTTT. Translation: CASSRWGSTDTQYF.

The CDR3 DNA sequence: TGTGCCAGCGATAGAGGGACTAGCGGGGAGAGTAATGAGCAGTTCTTC. This codes for CASDRGTSGESNEQFF. This chain links TRBV12-3 or TRBV12-4 with TRBJ2-1; TRBD2 agrees at 13 bases. CDR3 length: 16 residues. Trimming cost V 8 bases and J 7 bases; bases outside gene matches: 11.

This chain's CDR3 is CASSFMTGEPQHF. The CDR3 nucleotides read TGTGCCAGCAGCTTCATGACGGGGGAGCCCCAGCATTTT. The chain carries TRBV5-6 and TRBJ1-5, with D perhaps matching TRBD1 (5 bases). This CDR3 spans 13 amino acids. Trimming shortened V by 2 bases and J by 8 bases, and 11 bases separated the two germline ends. CDR1 and CDR2 (germline): SGHDT, YYEEEE.

CDR3 region: CSAVPGLAGTPYEQYF. The CDR3 nucleotides read TGCAGTGCCGTCCCGGGACTAGCGGGGACCCCCTACGAGCAGTACTTC. The chain has TRBV20-1 and TRBJ2-7; the match to TRBD2 covers 13 bases. Germline-derived CDR1 and CDR2 are DFQATT and SNEGSKA (reference sequence). The J segment lost 2 bases and the V segment lost 6 bases, leaving 10 bases of the junction unmatched. The CDR3 spans 16 residues.

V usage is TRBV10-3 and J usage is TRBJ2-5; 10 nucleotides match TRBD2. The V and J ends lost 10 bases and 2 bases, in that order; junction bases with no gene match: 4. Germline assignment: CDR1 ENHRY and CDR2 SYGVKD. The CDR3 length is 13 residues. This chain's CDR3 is CATKREGQETQYF. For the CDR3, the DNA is TGTGCCACAAAGCGGGAGGGGCAAGAGACCCAGTACTTC.

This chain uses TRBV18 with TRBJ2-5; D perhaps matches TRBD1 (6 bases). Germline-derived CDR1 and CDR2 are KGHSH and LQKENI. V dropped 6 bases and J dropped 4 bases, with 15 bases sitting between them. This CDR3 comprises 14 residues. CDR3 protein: CASSPGQRRETQYF. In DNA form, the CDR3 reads TGTGCCAGCTCGCCAGGACAGCGAAGAGAGACCCAGTACTTC.

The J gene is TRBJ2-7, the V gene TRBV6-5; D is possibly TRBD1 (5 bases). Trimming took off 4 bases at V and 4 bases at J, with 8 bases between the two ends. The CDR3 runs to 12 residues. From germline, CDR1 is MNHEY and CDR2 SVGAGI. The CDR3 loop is CASSFDRYEQYF. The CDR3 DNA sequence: TGTGCCAGCAGTTTCGACAGATACGAGCAGTACTTC.

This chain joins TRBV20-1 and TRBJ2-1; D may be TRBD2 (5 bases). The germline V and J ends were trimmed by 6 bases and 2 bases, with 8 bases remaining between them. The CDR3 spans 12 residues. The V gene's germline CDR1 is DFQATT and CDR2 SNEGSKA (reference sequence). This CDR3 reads CSADSAYNEQFF. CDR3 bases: TGCAGTGCCGATAGCGCCTACAATGAGCAGTTCTTC.

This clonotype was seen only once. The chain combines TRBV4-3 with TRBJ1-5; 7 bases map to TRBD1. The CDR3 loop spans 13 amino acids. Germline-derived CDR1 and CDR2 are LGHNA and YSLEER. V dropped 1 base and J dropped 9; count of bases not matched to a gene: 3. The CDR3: CASSQGTGRPQHF. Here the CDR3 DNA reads TGCGCCAGCAGCCAAGGGACAGGCAGGCCCCAGCATTTT.

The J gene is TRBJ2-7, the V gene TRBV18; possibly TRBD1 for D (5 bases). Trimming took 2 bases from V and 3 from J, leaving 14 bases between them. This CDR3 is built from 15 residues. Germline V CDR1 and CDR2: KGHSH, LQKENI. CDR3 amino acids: CASSPVPGDSYEQYF. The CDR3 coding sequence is TGTGCCAGCTCACCAGTGCCCGGAGACAGCTACGAGCAGTACTTC.

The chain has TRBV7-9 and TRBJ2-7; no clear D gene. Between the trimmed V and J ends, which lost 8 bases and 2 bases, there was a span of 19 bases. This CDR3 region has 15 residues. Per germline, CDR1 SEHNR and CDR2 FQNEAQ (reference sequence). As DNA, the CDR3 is TGTGCCAGCCAGTCCCTAAACGCAGAGGCCTACGAGCAGTACTTC. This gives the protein CASQSLNAEAYEQYF.

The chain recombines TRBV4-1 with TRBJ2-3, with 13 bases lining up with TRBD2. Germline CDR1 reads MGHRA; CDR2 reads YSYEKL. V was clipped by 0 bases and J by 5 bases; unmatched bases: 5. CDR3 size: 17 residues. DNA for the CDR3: TGCGCCAGCAGCCAAGAGGGACTAGCGGGGAGGGGAGATACGCAGTATTTT. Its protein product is CASSQEGLAGRGDTQYF.